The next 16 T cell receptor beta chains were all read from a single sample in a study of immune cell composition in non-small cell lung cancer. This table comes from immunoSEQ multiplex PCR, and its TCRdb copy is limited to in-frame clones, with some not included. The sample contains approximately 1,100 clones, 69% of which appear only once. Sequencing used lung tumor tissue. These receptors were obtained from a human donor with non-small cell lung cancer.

CDR3 region: CASFQTAGSTDTQYF. The DNA for the CDR3 is TGTGCCAGCTTCCAGACAGCGGGTAGCACAGATACGCAGTATTTT. The V and J genes are TRBV6-1 and TRBJ2-3, with D perhaps TRBD2 (6 bases). Germline CDR1 MNHNS, CDR2 SASEGT. Trimming stripped 8 bases from V and 0 bases from J, with 15 bases between. The CDR3 extends over 15 amino acids.

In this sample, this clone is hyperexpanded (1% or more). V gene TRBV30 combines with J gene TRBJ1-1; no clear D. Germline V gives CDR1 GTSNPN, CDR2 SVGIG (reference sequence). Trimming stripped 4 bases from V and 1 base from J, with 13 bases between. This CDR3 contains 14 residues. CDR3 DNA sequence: TGTGCCTGGATTCCCGGGTCGCAGAACACTGAAGCTTTCTTT. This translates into CAWIPGSQNTEAFF.

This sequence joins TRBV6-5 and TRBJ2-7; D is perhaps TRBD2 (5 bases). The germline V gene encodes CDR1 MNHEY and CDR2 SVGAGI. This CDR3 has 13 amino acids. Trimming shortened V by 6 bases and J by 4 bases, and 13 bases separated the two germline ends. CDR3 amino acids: CASSRPGKYEQYF. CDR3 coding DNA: TGTGCCAGCAGCCGCCCGGGGAAGTACGAGCAGTACTTC.

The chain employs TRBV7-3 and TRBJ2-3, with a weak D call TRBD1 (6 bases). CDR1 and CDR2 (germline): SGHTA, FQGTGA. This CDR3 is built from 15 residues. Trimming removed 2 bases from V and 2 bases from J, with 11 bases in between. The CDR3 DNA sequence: TGTGCCAGCAGCTTAGGGGGACATTTCACAGATACGCAGTATTTT. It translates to CASSLGGHFTDTQYF.

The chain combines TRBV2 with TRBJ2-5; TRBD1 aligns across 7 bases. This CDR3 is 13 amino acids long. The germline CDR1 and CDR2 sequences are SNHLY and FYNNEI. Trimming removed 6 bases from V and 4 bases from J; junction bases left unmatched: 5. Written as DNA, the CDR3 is TGTGCCAGCAGGGCAGGGGGTGGAGAGACCCAGTACTTC. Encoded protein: CASRAGGGETQYF.

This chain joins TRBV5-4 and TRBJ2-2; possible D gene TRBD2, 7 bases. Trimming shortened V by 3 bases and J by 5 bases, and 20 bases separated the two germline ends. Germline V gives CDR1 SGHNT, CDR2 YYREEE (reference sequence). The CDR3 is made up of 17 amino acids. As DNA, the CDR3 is TGTGCCAGCAGCTCACCCAACGCGGGGGCGCGAACCGGGGAGCTGTTTTTT. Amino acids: CASSSPNAGARTGELFF.

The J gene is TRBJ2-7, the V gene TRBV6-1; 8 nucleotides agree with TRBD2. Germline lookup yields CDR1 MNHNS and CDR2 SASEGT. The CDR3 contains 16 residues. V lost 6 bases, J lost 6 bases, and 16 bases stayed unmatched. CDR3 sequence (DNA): TGTGCCAGCAGGGAATCGGGGGGGGGTTGGGTTGGCGAGCAGTACTTC. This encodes CASRESGGGWVGEQYF.

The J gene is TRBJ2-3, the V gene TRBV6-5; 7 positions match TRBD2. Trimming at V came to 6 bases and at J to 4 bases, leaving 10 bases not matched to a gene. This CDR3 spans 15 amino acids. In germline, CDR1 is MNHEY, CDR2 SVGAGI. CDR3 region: CASSVGRRGADTQYF. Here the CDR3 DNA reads TGTGCCAGCAGCGTTGGGAGACGGGGGGCAGATACGCAGTATTTT.

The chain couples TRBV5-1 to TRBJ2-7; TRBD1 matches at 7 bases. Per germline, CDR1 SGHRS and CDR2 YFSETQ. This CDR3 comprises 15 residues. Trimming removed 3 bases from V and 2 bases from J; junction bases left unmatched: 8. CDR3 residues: CASSYTGTDTYEQYF. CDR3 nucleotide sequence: TGCGCCAGCAGCTACACAGGGACAGATACCTACGAGCAGTACTTC.

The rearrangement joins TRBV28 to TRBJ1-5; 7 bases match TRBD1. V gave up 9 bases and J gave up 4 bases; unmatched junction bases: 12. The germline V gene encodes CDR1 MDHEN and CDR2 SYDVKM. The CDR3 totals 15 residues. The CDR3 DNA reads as TGTGCCAGTCAAGCCAGACAGGGAGGAAATCAGCCCCAGCATTTT. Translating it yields CASQARQGGNQPQHF.

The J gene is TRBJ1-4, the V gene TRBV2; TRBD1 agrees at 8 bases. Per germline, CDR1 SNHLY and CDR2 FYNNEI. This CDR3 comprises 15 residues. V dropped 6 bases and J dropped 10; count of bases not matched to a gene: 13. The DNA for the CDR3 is TGTGCCAGCAGGGGAGTTGGACAGGGTCGGGGAAAACTGTTTTTT. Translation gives CASRGVGQGRGKLFF.

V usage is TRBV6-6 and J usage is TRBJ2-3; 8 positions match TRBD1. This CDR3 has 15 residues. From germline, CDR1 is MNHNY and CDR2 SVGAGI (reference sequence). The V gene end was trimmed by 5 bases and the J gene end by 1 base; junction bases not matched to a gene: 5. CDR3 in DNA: TGTGCCAGCAGTACACCGGGACAGGGCACAGATACGCAGTATTTT. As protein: CASSTPGQGTDTQYF.

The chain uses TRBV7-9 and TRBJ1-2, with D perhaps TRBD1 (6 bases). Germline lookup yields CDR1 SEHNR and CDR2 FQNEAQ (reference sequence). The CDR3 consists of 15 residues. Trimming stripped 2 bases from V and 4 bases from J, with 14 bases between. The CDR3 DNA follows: TGTGCCAGCAGCTTACATGGGGGCGCGGGCTATGGCTACACCTTC. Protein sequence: CASSLHGGAGYGYTF.

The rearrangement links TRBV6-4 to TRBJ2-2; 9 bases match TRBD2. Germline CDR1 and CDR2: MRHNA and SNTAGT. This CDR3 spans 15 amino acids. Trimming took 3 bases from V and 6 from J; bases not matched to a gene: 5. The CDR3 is CASSEAGGGAGELFF. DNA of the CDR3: TGTGCCAGCAGTGAAGCGGGGGGTGGAGCCGGGGAGCTGTTTTTT.

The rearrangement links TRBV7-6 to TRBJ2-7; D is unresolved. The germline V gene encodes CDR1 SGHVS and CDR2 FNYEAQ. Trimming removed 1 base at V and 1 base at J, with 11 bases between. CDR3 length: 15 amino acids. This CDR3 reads CASSLEPSQSYEQYF. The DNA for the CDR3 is TGTGCCAGCAGCTTAGAGCCCTCCCAATCCTACGAGCAGTACTTC.

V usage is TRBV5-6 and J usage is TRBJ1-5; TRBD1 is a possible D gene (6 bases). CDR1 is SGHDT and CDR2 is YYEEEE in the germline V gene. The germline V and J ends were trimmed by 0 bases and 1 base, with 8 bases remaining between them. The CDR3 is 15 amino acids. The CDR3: CASSLGTASNQPQHF. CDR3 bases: TGTGCCAGCAGCTTGGGGACAGCAAGCAATCAGCCCCAGCATTTT. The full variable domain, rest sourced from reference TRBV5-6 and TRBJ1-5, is DAGVTQSPTHLIKTRGQQVTLRCSPKSGHDTVSWYQQALGQGPQFIFQYYEEEERQRGNFPDRFSGHQFPNYSSELNVNALLLGDSALYLCASSLGTASNQPQHFGDGTRLSIL.